The 31 T cell receptor beta chains in this list originate from one sample, sequenced in a study of blood T cell repertoires in COVID-19. Profiled with immunoSEQ multiplex PCR; TCRdb holds only in-frame clones, not every one. The sample yields some 150,000 clones, 60% to 80% seen once. The material sequenced was PBMCs or T cells enriched from blood (not recorded which). The receptors were gathered from a woman aged 45-59 years who had recovered from COVID-19.

The gene calls are TRBV11-3 and TRBJ1-4; D remains unclear. Germline CDR1 is SGHNT and CDR2 is YENEEA. This CDR3 region has 13 residues. V was clipped by 1 base and J by 8 bases, with 8 bases between them. The CDR3, as DNA: TGTGCCAGCAGCTTAGTCGCGGAAGAAAAACTGTTTTTT. It is translated as CASSLVAEEKLFF. Based on the CDR3 plus reference TRBV11-3 and TRBJ1-4, the full variable domain is EAGVVQSPRYKIIEKKQPVAFWCNPISGHNTLYWYLQNLGQGPELLIRYENEEAVDDSQLPKDRFSAERLKGVDSTLKIQPAELGDSAVYLCASSLVAEEKLFFGSGTQLSVL.

This chain links TRBV19 with TRBJ2-3; D not certain. The CDR3 is 13 residues long. Trimming shortened V by 4 bases and J by 11 bases, and 16 bases separated the two germline ends. Germline assignment: CDR1 LNHDA and CDR2 SQIVND (reference sequence). Written as DNA, the CDR3 is TGTGCCAGTAGTAAACAGTTGGAAGCCATGCAGTATTTT. Encoded protein: CASSKQLEAMQYF.

The gene calls are TRBV28 and TRBJ2-3; possibly TRBD2 for D (6 bases). Trimming cost V 3 bases and J 0 bases, with 13 bases left between them. CDR3 length equals 16 residues. The V gene's germline CDR1 is MDHEN and CDR2 SYDVKM. CDR3 protein: CASSFGGAGSTDTQYF. CDR3 coding DNA: TGTGCCAGCAGTTTTGGAGGGGCCGGTAGCACAGATACGCAGTATTTT.

This clone appeared a single time. This chain joins TRBV4-2 and TRBJ2-1, with D possibly matching TRBD2 (5 bases). Germline V gene lookup returns CDR1 LGHNA and CDR2 YNFKEQ. The CDR3 loop spans 17 amino acids. The V gene lost 0 bases and the J gene lost 2 bases, with 14 bases spanning the gap. CDR3 loop: CASSQDLSGLTYNEQFF. The CDR3 coding sequence is TGTGCCAGCAGCCAAGATCTCAGCGGCTTAACCTACAATGAGCAGTTCTTC.

The CDR3 region has the DNA TGTGCCAGCAGCGGGACAGGAAACTATGGCTACACCTTC. The encoded protein is CASSGTGNYGYTF. The chain recombines TRBV27 with TRBJ1-2, with 8 bases identical to TRBD1. CDR1 and CDR2 from the germline V gene are MNHEY and SMNVEV (reference sequence). The CDR3 spans 13 residues. V dropped 6 bases and J dropped 2; count of bases not matched to a gene: 2.

V and J are TRBV9 and TRBJ1-2, with D possibly being TRBD1 (6 bases). V was trimmed by 3 bases and J by 2 bases, leaving 11 bases between them. Germline V gives CDR1 SGDLS, CDR2 YYNGEE. This CDR3 is 14 amino acids long. In nucleotides, the CDR3 is TGTGCCAGCAGCGCCTCGACAGGAAACTATGGCTACACCTTC. As protein: CASSASTGNYGYTF.

This clone was recorded many times. The rearrangement links TRBV5-1 to TRBJ2-7; TRBD1 matches at 10 bases. The germline V gene has CDR1 SGHRS and CDR2 YFSETQ. Trimming took 0 bases from V and 3 from J; bases not matched to a gene: 9. This CDR3 has 17 residues. CDR3: CASSLAGSGQGSYEQYF. The CDR3 nucleotides are TGCGCCAGCAGCTTGGCAGGCTCGGGACAGGGGAGCTACGAGCAGTACTTC.

This clone was detected a few times. The J gene is TRBJ1-3, the V gene TRBV11-2; a weak D match, TRBD1 (6 bases). The V end was cut by 1 base, the J end by 4 bases, with 8 bases between. The CDR3 is made up of 14 amino acids. Germline-derived CDR1 and CDR2 are SGHAT and FQNNGV. The CDR3 sequence: CASSLAQGGNTIYF. DNA of the CDR3: TGTGCCAGCAGCTTAGCACAGGGCGGAAACACCATATATTTT.

V gene TRBV9 combines with J gene TRBJ2-1; D uncertain. This CDR3 has 13 residues. The germline gives CDR1 SGDLS, CDR2 YYNGEE. The V and J ends lost 0 bases and 3 bases respectively, with 4 bases between them. CDR3 sequence reads: CASSVGSYNEQFF. As DNA, the CDR3 is TGTGCCAGCAGCGTAGGGAGCTACAATGAGCAGTTCTTC.

The V gene is TRBV5-6, the J gene TRBJ1-3; 9 bases fit TRBD1. CDR1 and CDR2 from the germline V gene are SGHDT and YYEEEE. J lost 1 base, V lost 0 bases, and 5 bases had no gene match. The CDR3 spans 17 residues. In DNA form, the CDR3 reads TGTGCCAGCAGCTTGGCCGGGACAGGGCCTTCTGGAAACACCATATATTTT. This gives the protein CASSLAGTGPSGNTIYF.

This rearrangement joins TRBV9 to TRBJ2-3; 15 nucleotides match TRBD2. Germline V gene sequence: CDR1 SGDLS, CDR2 YYNGEE. Trimming cost V 5 bases and J 5 bases; bases outside gene matches: 6. The CDR3 totals 16 residues. CDR3 DNA: TGTGCCAGCAGTAACGGACTAGCGGGGGGGCAAGATACGCAGTATTTT. Its translation: CASSNGLAGGQDTQYF.

The chain is built from TRBV6-5 and TRBJ1-6; D remains unclear. This CDR3 has 13 amino acids. The germline V gene encodes CDR1 MNHEY and CDR2 SVGAGI. Deletions cut 7 bases from V and 8 bases from J, with 12 bases between. This CDR3 is CASIFGGYSPLHF. CDR3 in DNA: TGTGCCAGCATTTTTGGAGGGTATTCACCCCTCCACTTT.

This chain connects TRBV19 to TRBJ2-2; D gene ambiguous. This CDR3 region has 13 residues. V dropped 6 bases and J dropped 2 bases, with 7 bases sitting between them. Germline V gene sequence: CDR1 LNHDA, CDR2 SQIVND (reference sequence). DNA of the CDR3: TGTGCCAGTAGATGGGCTAACACCGGGGAGCTGTTTTTT. This codes for CASRWANTGELFF.

This clone was seen once. The DNA for the CDR3 is TGTGCCAGCAGTGCGGGGGGCGTGATCTATGGCTACACCTTC. Its translation is CASSAGGVIYGYTF. The chain has TRBV2 and TRBJ1-2, with D possibly matching TRBD1 (6 bases). The germline V and J ends were trimmed by 4 bases and 4 bases, with 13 bases remaining between them. The V gene's germline CDR1 is SNHLY and CDR2 FYNNEI. This CDR3 is 14 amino acids long.

The rearrangement joins TRBV29-1 to TRBJ2-2, with 8 nucleotides matching TRBD1. V gave up 6 bases and J gave up 3 bases; unmatched junction bases: 6. The germline V gene has CDR1 SQVTM and CDR2 ANQGSEA. The CDR3 sequence is 14 residues long. CDR3 amino acids: CSVAIQGDTGELFF. In nucleotides, the CDR3 is TGCAGCGTCGCGATACAGGGGGACACCGGGGAGCTGTTTTTT.

The chain uses TRBV29-1 and TRBJ1-2, with unresolved D. Germline V CDR1 and CDR2: SQVTM, ANQGSEA. V lost 4 bases to trimming and J lost 1 base, with 19 bases between them. There are 16 residues in the CDR3. DNA for the CDR3: TGCAGCGTTGCTAGAACGCCGCTGAGAGTTAACTATGGCTACACCTTC. Encoded protein: CSVARTPLRVNYGYTF.

V is TRBV6-5 and J is TRBJ1-6; 9 bases map to TRBD1. The ends lost 4 bases at V and 9 bases at J; junction bases unmatched: 10. The germline V gene encodes CDR1 MNHEY and CDR2 SVGAGI. The CDR3 has 16 residues. The CDR3 DNA reads as TGTGCCAGCAGTTGGCAGGAACAGGGGGCCAGTTCACCCCTCCACTTT. Translating it yields CASSWQEQGASSPLHF.

This chain links TRBV19 with TRBJ1-2; TRBD1 matches 10 bases. The length of the CDR3 is 14 residues. From germline, CDR1 is LNHDA and CDR2 SQIVND (reference sequence). V shed 6 bases and J 5 bases; nucleotides not matched to a gene: 6. The CDR3 DNA sequence: TGTGCCAGTAGAAACGGACAGGGGGGATATGGCTACACCTTC. It is translated as CASRNGQGGYGYTF.

The chain is built from TRBV27 and TRBJ1-1; 10 bases fit TRBD1. The CDR3 is 14 residues long. Losses at the gene ends were 6 bases for V and 5 bases for J; bases not matched to a gene: 6. The germline V gene has CDR1 MNHEY and CDR2 SMNVEV (reference sequence). The CDR3 spells CASSRDRGRTEAFF. The CDR3 coding sequence is TGTGCCAGCAGCCGGGACAGGGGAAGGACTGAAGCTTTCTTT.

This sequence joins TRBV6-2 or TRBV6-3 and TRBJ1-2; 10 bases are a match to TRBD1. The junction had 4 bases not matched to a gene; V was cut back by 5 bases and J by 4 bases. The CDR3 length is 14 residues. The germline V gene has CDR1 MNHEY and CDR2 SVGEGT. The CDR3: CASSRDRGIYGYTF. For the CDR3, the DNA is TGTGCCAGCAGTCGGGACAGGGGAATCTATGGCTACACCTTC.

This clone was seen a handful of times. This rearrangement joins TRBV27 to TRBJ2-1; TRBD2 matches at 14 bases. CDR3 length equals 18 residues. The V segment lost 5 bases and the J segment 0 bases; nucleotides outside the gene matches: 6. CDR1 is MNHEY and CDR2 is SMNVEV in the germline V gene (reference sequence). CDR3 bases: TGTGCCAGCAGTACCGGGACTAGCGGGGGTTTCTCCTACAATGAGCAGTTCTTC. This translates into CASSTGTSGGFSYNEQFF.

The chain combines TRBV28 with TRBJ1-1, with TRBD1 as a possible D gene (6 bases). Trimming removed 3 bases from V and 5 bases from J, with 13 bases in between. CDR3 length: 14 amino acids. Germline values: CDR1 MDHEN, CDR2 SYDVKM. CDR3 protein: CASSLGRGWTEAFF. The CDR3 DNA follows: TGTGCCAGCAGTTTGGGCAGGGGTTGGACTGAAGCTTTCTTT.

The CDR3 DNA reads TGCAGCGCCAGGACAGAGACCTACGAGCAGTACTTC. Translating gives CSARTETYEQYF. The genes are TRBV29-1 and TRBJ2-7; TRBD1 might be the D (6 bases). Germline loops: CDR1 SQVTM, CDR2 ANQGSEA. V dropped 7 bases and J dropped 2 bases, with 12 bases sitting between them. This CDR3 spans 12 amino acids.

This rearrangement joins TRBV18 to TRBJ1-6; D unclear. This CDR3 region has 17 residues. Germline CDR1 is KGHSH and CDR2 is LQKENI. Trimming left V 3 bases short and J 0 bases short, with 12 bases between. The CDR3 region has the DNA TGTGCCAGCTCACCCGGGAACAGAAGCTCCTATAATTCACCCCTCCACTTT. Translating gives CASSPGNRSSYNSPLHF.

The chain combines TRBV10-1 with TRBJ2-2, with a possible D match to TRBD1 (6 bases). CDR1 and CDR2 from the germline V gene are WNHNN and SYGVQD (reference sequence). The CDR3 totals 13 residues. Trimming shortened V by 6 bases and J by 4 bases, and 9 bases separated the two germline ends. CDR3 sequence reads: CASSIGGTGELFF. CDR3 nucleotide sequence: TGCGCCAGCAGCATAGGGGGCACCGGGGAGCTGTTTTTT.

CDR3 in DNA: TGCGCCAGCAGCTGGAGGGGACAGGGGGAGAATGAGCAGTTCTTC. It encodes CASSWRGQGENEQFF. The V call is TRBV5-1, the J call TRBJ2-1; TRBD1 matches at 11 bases. The CDR3 loop spans 15 amino acids. The germline V gene has CDR1 SGHRS and CDR2 YFSETQ. Trimming removed 3 bases from V and 7 bases from J; junction bases left unmatched: 6.

This clone has a handful of counts. The chain employs TRBV3-1 (or the pseudogene TRBV3-2) and TRBJ1-2, with TRBD1 as a possible D gene (5 bases). The CDR3 is 13 amino acids. With 4 bases removed from V and 6 bases from J, the gap between germline ends came to 12 bases. Germline CDR1 and CDR2: LGHDT and YNNKEL (reference sequence). Here the CDR3 reads CASSLQASDGYTF. The CDR3 DNA is TGTGCCAGCAGCCTACAGGCTTCCGATGGCTACACCTTC.

This chain uses TRBV6-2 or TRBV6-3 with TRBJ1-2, with no clear D. CDR3 size: 13 residues. Trimming pared 2 bases from V and 4 bases from J, leaving 8 bases between. Germline lookup yields CDR1 MNHEY and CDR2 SVGEGT. CDR3 nucleotide sequence: TGTGCCAGCAGTTACGGCCGCCTCTATGGCTACACCTTC. Its protein is CASSYGRLYGYTF.

The DNA for the CDR3 is TGCGCCAGCAGCTTGGGTGGCGGGGGAACCCAAGAGACCCAGTACTTC. This encodes CASSLGGGGTQETQYF. V is TRBV5-1 and J is TRBJ2-5; TRBD2 matches 7 bases. In germline, CDR1 is SGHRS, CDR2 YFSETQ. This CDR3 region has 16 residues. V lost 0 bases and J lost 1; bases outside the gene matches: 6.

The chain recombines TRBV6-4 with TRBJ2-1, with TRBD1 matching over 9 bases. Germline V lookup: CDR1 MRHNA, CDR2 SNTAGT. Trimming took 2 bases from V and 10 from J; bases not matched to a gene: 9. The CDR3 is 15 amino acids. The CDR3 sequence: CASSDDPTGGKEQFF. As DNA, the CDR3 is TGTGCCAGCAGTGACGACCCCACAGGGGGCAAGGAGCAGTTCTTC.

The gene calls are TRBV19 and TRBJ2-3; 10 positions match TRBD1. The germline CDR1 and CDR2 sequences are LNHDA and SQIVND (reference sequence). CDR3 length: 16 amino acids. Trimming took 2 bases from V and 2 from J; bases not matched to a gene: 4. This chain's CDR3 is CASSIKTGGNTDTQYF. The CDR3 bases are TGTGCCAGTAGTATAAAGACAGGGGGCAACACAGATACGCAGTATTTT.